One sample yielded the 19 T cell receptor beta chains listed below, sequenced in a study of T cells in Graves' hyperthyroidism and ophthalmopathy. RNA transcripts gave rise to amplified TCR beta CDR3 regions. An initial round of RT-PCR targeting the TCR CDR3 relied on the HTBI primer set. Each CDR3 protein gets one entry after TCRdb re-called the multiplex PCR reads with MiXCR. The top ten clones hold around 7.7% of a sample with around 580,000 distinct CDR3 sequences, just over 45% of them seen once. The sequenced sample was peripheral blood or thyroid tissue (not recorded which). The receptor set was obtained from a woman aged 18-29 years with Graves' hyperthyroidism.

The chain uses TRBV4-1 and TRBJ1-1; the match to TRBD1 covers 7 bases. The CDR3 extends over 14 amino acids. The junction had 9 bases not matched to a gene; V was cut back by 5 bases and J by 6 bases. Germline lookup yields CDR1 MGHRA and CDR2 YSYEKL. Written as DNA, the CDR3 is TGCGCCAGCAGCTACCTATTTGGACAGGCTGAAGCTTTCTTT. The encoded protein is CASSYLFGQAEAFF.

V is TRBV2 and J is TRBJ2-2; 7 bases map to TRBD1. Losses at the gene ends were 8 bases for V and 15 bases for J; bases not matched to a gene: 9. This CDR3 is 11 amino acids long. CDR1 and CDR2 (germline): SNHLY, FYNNEI. In DNA form, the CDR3 reads TGTGCCAGCCGGAACAGGGGAAGGTTGTTTTTT. As protein: CASRNRGRLFF.

The sample holds many counts of this clonotype. V gene TRBV20-1 combines with J gene TRBJ2-5; tentatively, D is TRBD2 (5 bases). Trimming removed 6 bases at V and 0 bases at J, with 17 bases between. This CDR3 spans 15 amino acids. Looked up from germline, CDR1 is DFQATT and CDR2 is SNEGSKA (reference sequence). The CDR3 loop reads CSANPGGRYQETQYF. The CDR3 DNA follows: TGCAGTGCCAATCCCGGCGGGCGATACCAAGAGACCCAGTACTTC.

A single count supports this clonotype. The CDR3 carries no conserved terminal phenylalanine or tryptophan, so it likely arises from a read error. Because the CDR3's place on the DNA is in doubt, the DNA is left out and the CDR3 is given as listed by TCRdb. The chain links TRBV24-1 to TRBJ2-5; no check of the table's D call, TRBD1, against the DNA was made. The CDR3 contains 18 residues when both ends are counted. CDR1 is KGHDR and CDR2 is SFDVKD in the germline V gene. CDR3 region: CATSESDRGRFDGYTFGS.

This clonotype was counted ten times or more. The V and J genes are TRBV20-1 and TRBJ2-7; 7 nucleotides match TRBD1. The CDR3 is made up of 15 amino acids. Per the germline V gene, CDR1 is DFQATT and CDR2 is SNEGSKA (reference sequence). V was clipped by 5 bases and J by 4 bases; unmatched bases: 14. CDR3 coding DNA: TGCAGTGCTTACGACAGGGTTGTAACTATGTACGAGCAGTACTTC. Residues: CSAYDRVVTMYEQYF.

The V and J genes are TRBV2 and TRBJ1-5; no clear D. Germline V gene lookup returns CDR1 SNHLY and CDR2 FYNNEI. The CDR3 loop spans 15 amino acids. V was shortened by 8 bases and J by 3 bases, with 17 bases between the two germline ends. CDR3 DNA: TGTGCCAGCTCAGCCCCCCCAGGACTCAATCAGCCCCAGCATTTT. This gives the protein CASSAPPGLNQPQHF.

This clonotype showed up many times. V and J are TRBV6-5 and TRBJ1-4; D ambiguous. CDR3 size: 14 residues. CDR1 MNHEY and CDR2 SVGAGI come from the germline V gene. The germline V and J ends were trimmed by 6 bases and 7 bases, with 15 bases remaining between them. In nucleotides, the CDR3 is TGTGCCAGCAGACACCGGGAAGGCGCTGAAAAACTGTTTTTT. This encodes CASRHREGAEKLFF.

V is TRBV28 and J is TRBJ1-2; 8 bases fit TRBD1. This CDR3 region has 13 residues. The germline V gene encodes CDR1 MDHEN and CDR2 SYDVKM. The V segment lost 10 bases and the J segment 6 bases; nucleotides outside the gene matches: 10. CDR3 residues: CATRTGLLDGYTF. The CDR3 nucleotides are TGTGCCACCAGGACAGGGTTGTTGGATGGCTACACCTTC.

This clonotype has at least ten counts. This rearrangement joins TRBV6-2 or TRBV6-3 to TRBJ2-7; a weak D match, TRBD1 (6 bases). CDR1 is MNHEY, CDR2 SVGEGT, per germline. The V end lost 10 bases, the J end lost 3 bases, and 19 bases lay between the germline ends. CDR3 length: 14 amino acids. CDR3 protein: CATTDRDINYEQYF. CDR3 coding DNA: TGTGCCACCACTGACCGGGACATAAACTACGAGCAGTACTTC.

This chain links TRBV27 with TRBJ1-5; no definite D call. The CDR3 contains 16 residues. The V and J ends lost 6 bases and 4 bases respectively, with 19 bases between them. Germline assignment: CDR1 MNHEY and CDR2 SMNVEV (reference sequence). The CDR3 protein is CASSPIGLEANQPQHF. The DNA for the CDR3 is TGTGCCAGCAGCCCCATCGGGTTAGAGGCGAATCAGCCCCAGCATTTT.

The chain joins TRBV15 to TRBJ1-2; the D gene is possibly TRBD1 (5 bases). V was clipped by 4 bases and J by 2 bases, with 11 bases between them. Germline assignment: CDR1 LNHNV and CDR2 YYDKDF (reference sequence). The CDR3 runs to 14 residues. The CDR3 sequence is CATSTGNRNYGYTF. The DNA of the CDR3 is TGTGCCACCAGCACAGGGAACAGAAACTATGGCTACACCTTC.

This chain joins TRBV12-3 or TRBV12-4 and TRBJ1-6; 8 positions agree with TRBD1. The CDR3 consists of 15 residues. V gave up 5 bases and J gave up 6 bases; unmatched junction bases: 6. CDR3: CASSGRTGRNSPLHF. The DNA for the CDR3 is TGTGCCAGCAGTGGCAGGACAGGGCGTAATTCACCCCTCCACTTT.

The J gene is TRBJ2-5, the V gene TRBV10-3; D is possibly TRBD2 (5 bases). CDR1 and CDR2 from the germline V gene are ENHRY and SYGVKD. The CDR3 runs 12 residues. Trimming removed 4 bases from V and 4 bases from J, with 7 bases in between. In nucleotides, the CDR3 is TGTGCCATCAGTGTTGCGGGAGAGACCCAGTACTTC. Translated, it gives CAISVAGETQYF.

This clonotype has more than one count but fewer than ten. This chain uses TRBV9 with TRBJ2-2, with TRBD2 identical over 9 bases. Per germline, CDR1 SGDLS and CDR2 YYNGEE. There are 16 residues in the CDR3. The V gene end was trimmed by 2 bases and the J gene end by 4 bases; junction bases not matched to a gene: 6. The CDR3 nucleotides are TGTGCCAGCAGCGTTCAGGGCGGGAGGGCCACCGGGGAGCTGTTTTTT. This codes for CASSVQGGRATGELFF.

This chain links TRBV20-1 with TRBJ2-7, with 14 bases lining up with TRBD2. The J call is doubtful: the DNA matches TRBJ2-1 better. The CDR3 runs to 15 residues. The germline CDR1 and CDR2 sequences are DFQATT and SNEGSKA (reference sequence). CDR3 sequence: CSARGEGLAGAEQFF. The DNA of the CDR3 is TGCAGTGCTAGGGGGGAGGGACTAGCGGGAGCTGAGCAGTTCTTC.

The chain has TRBV14 and TRBJ1-2, with 8 bases aligning to TRBD1. The CDR3 runs to 14 residues. V trimming: 3 bases; J trimming: 3 bases; junction bases outside the gene matches: 3. Looked up from germline, CDR1 is SGHDN and CDR2 is FVKESK. CDR3 in DNA: TGTGCCAGCAGCCATCAGGGGGCGGACTATGGCTACACCTTC. It is translated as CASSHQGADYGYTF.

The J gene is TRBJ1-3, the V gene TRBV7-2; TRBD1 aligns across 7 bases. Germline V lookup: CDR1 SGHTA, CDR2 FQGNSA. CDR3 length: 15 amino acids. Trimming took 3 bases from V and 7 from J; bases not matched to a gene: 9. This CDR3 is CASSLAGRGSNTIYF. CDR3 coding DNA: TGTGCCAGCAGCTTGGCCGGCAGGGGGTCGAACACCATATATTTT.

The V gene is TRBV29-1, the J gene TRBJ2-5, with 9 bases identical to TRBD2. Germline CDR1 and CDR2: SQVTM and ANQGSEA. CDR3 length: 15 residues. Here the CDR3 DNA reads TGCAGTTATCGTGGCGGGAGGGCCCTCCAAGAGACCCAGTACTTC. Encoded protein: CSYRGGRALQETQYF.

A note on this clonotype: The CDR3 end shows no conserved phenylalanine or tryptophan, and so a read error is likely. It is unclear where the CDR3 begins or ends on the DNA, so no DNA is shown, and the CDR3 is as TCRdb lists it. The V gene is TRBV7-6, the J gene TRBJ2-5; the D call in the table, TRBD2, was not verified against the DNA. The CDR3 contains 9 residues when both ends are counted. The V gene's germline CDR1 is SGHVS and CDR2 FNYEAQ. The CDR3 reads CASSRRTSG.